This T cell receptor (beta chain) was profiled in a study of early T cells in non-severe SARS-CoV-2 infection. The wider study: Chains were not paired, and sequencing was done on bulk RNA from unsorted whole blood.

Germline CDR1 is KGHSH and CDR2 is LQKENI. V lost 6 bases and J 4 bases, leaving 17 bases between the germline ends. The CDR3 runs 15 residues. Researchers tagged individual cDNA molecules with unique molecular identifiers. TCRdb ran MiXCR on the 5' RACE reads and lists one entry per CDR3 protein. This repertoire shows approximately 90,000 distinct CDR3 sequences, roughly 17% found once; its top ten account for 4.5% to 6.5%. Worth noting for this clonotype: Its antigen is not identified.

Study-wide results and caveats: Matching results from VDJdb favored anti-spike CD8 responses, leaving private and CD4 specificities undetected.

The receptor's source is an adult who was a healthcare worker with PCR-confirmed SARS-CoV-2 infection or an uninfected control (not recorded which). The chain has TRBV18 and TRBJ2-3, with D perhaps TRBD2 (5 bases). The input for sequencing was whole blood, taken at baseline. The CDR3 here is CASSRTPTRADTQYF. In DNA form, the CDR3 reads TGTGCCAGCTCTCGAACGCCAACGAGGGCAGATACGCAGTATTTT. The entire variable domain, with the rest obtained from reference TRBV18 and TRBJ2-3, is as follows: NAGVMQNPRHLVRRRGQEARLRCSPMKGHSHVYWYRQLPEEGLKFMVYLQKENIIDESGMPKERFSAEFPKEGPSILRIQQVVRGDSAAYFCASSRTPTRADTQYFGPGTRLTVL.